This T cell receptor beta chain appears in the sequencing data of a study of early T cells in non-severe SARS-CoV-2 infection (dated by TCRdb to about 2021). At the level of the whole study: Because TCR sequencing was done on bulk RNA from unsorted whole blood, the alpha and beta chains could not be paired. What the work shows at the level of the full study, not this receptor alone: VDJdb matching was skewed toward anti-spike CD8 responses, so virus-specific expansions were likely underestimated and private and CD4 specificities were missed.

This was a case-control study nested in a cohort of healthcare workers in London, UK, who had nasopharyngeal swab PCR tests and blood samples taken every week. Healthcare workers were recruited between 23 and 31 March 2020, during the week of the UK lockdown, and were followed weekly for up to roughly 16 weeks. At least ten counts were recorded for this clonotype. Its antigen has not been determined. Base qualities are missing; no much larger clone stands one base away. V drops 6 bases and J drops 9 bases, leaving 12 bases in between. CDR1 and CDR2 were assigned from the germline V gene (reference sequence) as DFQATT and SNEGSKA. From cysteine to phenylalanine, the CDR3 is 11 amino acids long. The only DNA kept is the CDR3, 33 bases in frame from the first base. Receptors were amplified or captured by 5' RACE. The reads were generated on a NextSeq 500. Unique molecular identifiers were attached to individual cDNA molecules in the TCR library protocol so that sequencing error and PCR bias could be corrected. TCR alpha and beta chains were both sequenced, and the abundances of alpha and beta sequences in each sample were closely correlated with each other. Concerning the study's data processing: Decombinator V4 was used to annotate TCR sequences for V gene, J gene and CDR3. Expanded TCRs were defined as changing significantly between any two time points under a Poisson model with p below 0.0001. Abundances of TCRs were expressed as counts per million after normalisation to the total number of TCRs sequenced in each sample. MAIT TCRs were defined by TRAV1-2 paired with TRAJ12, TRAJ20 or TRAJ33, and iNKT TCRs by TRAV10 paired with TRAJ18. VDJdb, accessed 1 November 2021, was searched for CMV, EBV and SARS-CoV-2 annotated TCRs, excluding TCRs annotated for multiple antigens. Clones were called with MiXCR by TCRdb after fastp trimmed the public reads at Q25, and only in-frame beta chains were retained. Merged by CDR3 protein, the rows form single entries marked with the most common genes and DNA. The V and J calls here are based on TCRdb, not the publication. This sample lists approximately 81,000 distinct CDR3 sequences; approximately 6% were detected once. The ten biggest clones cover 7.8% of the sample.

Sequencing was performed on whole blood. The sequence was collected from an adult who was a healthcare worker with PCR-confirmed SARS-CoV-2 infection or an uninfected control (not recorded which). In this chain, TRBV20-1 is recombined with TRBJ2-1; the D gene cannot be resolved beyond TRBD1 or TRBD2, each matching 5 bases. The sequence in DNA is TGCAGTGCACCCCGGGGCCGTGAGCAGTTCTTC. This yields the protein CSAPRGREQFF.